This record covers a single T cell receptor (beta chain). This receptor's antigen is unknown. No base qualities exist here, and no much larger clone lies one base off it. The data were taken from a study of T-cell memory formation after mild COVID-19 (dated by TCRdb to the early 2020s). For context, the study as a whole: TCR sequence clusters from the two donors were largely donor specific. Longitudinal TCRalpha and TCRbeta repertoire sequencing tracked T-cell clones expanding and contracting after mild COVID-19 in a couple of donors. The cohort was made up of two young adult volunteers, one female and one male, who were previously healthy. Paper-wide results and their limitations: Whether the second-wave clones peaking on day 37 were SARS-CoV-2 specific was not confirmed. Only a couple of mild cases were covered in the study, and larger cohorts including severe cases with pre-infection samples were considered necessary. Contracting CD4+ clones turned up mainly in the CM and EM memory subsets, whereas EMRA was where CD8+ clones were enriched. The detection of some responding clones in pre-infection memory suggests that pre-existing cross-reactive memory T cells joined the SARS-CoV-2 response. From day 15 to 85, contracting clones showed balanced CD4/CD8 phenotypes, whereas a second wave of clones that expanded from day 15 to 37 leaned towards CD4+.

Ficoll-Paque density gradient centrifugation was the method used to isolate PBMCs. V lost 3 bases and J lost 6 bases; the stretch between them is 8 bases long. Taken from cysteine to phenylalanine, the CDR3 has 12 residues. CDR3 DNA only is kept here, 36 bases in frame from base 1. The CDR1 and CDR2 encoded by the germline V gene (reference sequence) are LNHNV and YYDKDF. The listed sequencing device is Illumina NovaSeq 6000. Using 5'RACE with constant-segment primers, TCRalpha and TCRbeta cDNA libraries were constructed, with sample barcodes and unique molecular identifiers added in the process. RNA was extracted from every sample with Trizol reagent. Libraries were amplified in two PCR steps, with a second sample barcode and Illumina TruSeq adapters added in the second step. Sequencing of libraries was performed on an Illumina NovaSeq with 2 x 150 bp paired-end reads. As for the original processing: Demultiplexing of reads and collapsing into UMI-guided consensus sequences were performed with migec v1.2.7. Using mixcr v2.1.11, UMI consensuses were aligned to TRA and TRB V and J templates and then assembled into clonotypes. Clonotypes were classified as expanded or contracted when called significant by both edgeR and NoisET, with noise models trained on biological replicates. For edgeR calls, the thresholds were a false discovery rate-adjusted p below 0.01 and a log2 fold-change of 1. As an exploratory analysis of dynamics, max-normalized trajectories of the 1000 most abundant clonotypes were examined with PCA combined with hierarchical clustering. The CD4 or CD8 phenotype of responding clones was assigned using the separately sequenced CD4+ and CD8+ repertoires. TCRdb handled the public reads itself, with Q25 trimming in fastp and clone calling in MiXCR, and kept productive beta chains. One record per CDR3 amino acid sequence lists the most common genes and DNA. The V and J calls and clone size are TCRdb's, not the authors'. The sample records some 150,000 distinct CDR3 sequences, 20% to 25% of which are singletons. The ten largest clones represent approximately 24% of the sample.

This receptor was taken from an adult woman who had mild COVID-19 (a few samples of this study predate the infection). The sample titles of this study are shuffled in the database, so cell type and time point are left out; the donor was told from shared clones. Material: PBMCs or a T cell subset sorted from them (not recorded which). This receptor chain uses TRBV15 and TRBJ1-1; there is no confident call for the D gene. Here is the DNA: TGTGCCACCAGCAGTGGGTGGCCTGAAGCTTTCTTT. Translation gives CATSSGWPEAFF. With all but the CDR3 taken from the reference TRBV15 and TRBJ1-1 genes, the full variable domain is: DAMVIQNPRYQVTQFGKPVTLSCSQTLNHNVMYWYQQKSSQAPKLLFHYYDKDFNNEADTPDNFQSRRPNTSFCFLDIRSPGLGDTAMYLCATSSGWPEAFFGQGTRLTVV.